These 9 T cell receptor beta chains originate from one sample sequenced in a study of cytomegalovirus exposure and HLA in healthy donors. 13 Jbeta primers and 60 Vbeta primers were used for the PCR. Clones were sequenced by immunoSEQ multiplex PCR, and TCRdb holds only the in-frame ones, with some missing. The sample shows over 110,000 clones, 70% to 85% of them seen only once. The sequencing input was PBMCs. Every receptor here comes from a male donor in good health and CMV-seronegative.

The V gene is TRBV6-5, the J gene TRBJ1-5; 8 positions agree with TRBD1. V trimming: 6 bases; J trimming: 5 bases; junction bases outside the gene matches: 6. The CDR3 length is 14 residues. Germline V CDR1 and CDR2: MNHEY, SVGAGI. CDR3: CASSLGTGDQPQHF. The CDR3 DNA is TGTGCCAGCAGCTTGGGGACAGGTGATCAGCCCCAGCATTTT.

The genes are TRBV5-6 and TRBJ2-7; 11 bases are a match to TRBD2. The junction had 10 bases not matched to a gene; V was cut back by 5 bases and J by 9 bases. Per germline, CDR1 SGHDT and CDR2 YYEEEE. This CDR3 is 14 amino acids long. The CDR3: CASSSGTSGLGQYF. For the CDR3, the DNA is TGTGCCAGCAGTTCCGGGACTAGCGGATTAGGGCAGTACTTC.

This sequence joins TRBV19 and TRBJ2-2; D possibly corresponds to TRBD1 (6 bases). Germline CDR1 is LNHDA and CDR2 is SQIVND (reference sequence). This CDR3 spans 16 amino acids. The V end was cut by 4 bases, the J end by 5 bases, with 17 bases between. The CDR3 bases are TGTGCCAGTAGTAGGGAGCAGACAGGTCTAACCGGGGAGCTGTTTTTT. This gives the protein CASSREQTGLTGELFF.

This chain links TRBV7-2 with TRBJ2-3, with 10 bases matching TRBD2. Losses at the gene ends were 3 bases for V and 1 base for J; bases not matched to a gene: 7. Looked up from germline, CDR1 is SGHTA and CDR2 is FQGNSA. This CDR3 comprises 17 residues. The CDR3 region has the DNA TGTGCCAGCAGCTTCCGTGTACTAGCGGGGCGCACAGATACGCAGTATTTT. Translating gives CASSFRVLAGRTDTQYF. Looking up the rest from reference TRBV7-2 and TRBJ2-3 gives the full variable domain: GAGVSQSPSNKVTEKGKDVELRCDPISGHTALYWYRQSLGQGLEFLIYFQGNSAPDKSGLPSDRFSAERTGGSVSTLTIQRTQQEDSAVYLCASSFRVLAGRTDTQYFGPGTRLTVL.

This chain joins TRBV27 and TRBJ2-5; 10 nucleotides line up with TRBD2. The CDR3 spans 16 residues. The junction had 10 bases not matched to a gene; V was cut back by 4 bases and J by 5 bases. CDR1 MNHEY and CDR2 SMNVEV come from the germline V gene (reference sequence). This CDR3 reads CASSSASGRGEETQYF. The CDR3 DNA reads TGTGCCAGCAGTTCGGCTAGCGGGAGAGGGGAGGAGACCCAGTACTTC.

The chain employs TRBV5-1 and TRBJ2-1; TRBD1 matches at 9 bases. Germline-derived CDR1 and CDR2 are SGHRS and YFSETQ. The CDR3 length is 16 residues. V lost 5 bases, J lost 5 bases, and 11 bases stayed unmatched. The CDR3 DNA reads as TGCGCCAGCAGAATCGGCGGGACAGGGAAGGACAATGAGCAGTTCTTC. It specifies CASRIGGTGKDNEQFF.

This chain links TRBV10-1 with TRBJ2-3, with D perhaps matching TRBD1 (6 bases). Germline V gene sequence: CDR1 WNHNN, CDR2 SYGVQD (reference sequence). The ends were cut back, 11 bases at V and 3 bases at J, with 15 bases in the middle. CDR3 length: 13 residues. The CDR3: CAGGQYSTDTQYF. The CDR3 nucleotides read TGCGCCGGCGGACAGTATTCTACAGATACGCAGTATTTT.

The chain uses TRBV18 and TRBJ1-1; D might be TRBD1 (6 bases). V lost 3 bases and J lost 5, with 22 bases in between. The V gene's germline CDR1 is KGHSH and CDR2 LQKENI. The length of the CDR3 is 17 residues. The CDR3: CASSPLRLRGTSTEAFF. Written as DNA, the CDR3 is TGTGCCAGCTCACCGTTAAGGCTCAGGGGAACATCAACTGAAGCTTTCTTT.

The CDR3 DNA is TGTGCCAGCAGTGTCGGTCCCCGGAGCACTGAAGCTTTCTTT. As protein: CASSVGPRSTEAFF. The chain recombines TRBV27 with TRBJ1-1; D uncertain. V was cut by 5 bases and J by 4 bases, with 14 bases left in between. The CDR3 spans 14 residues. CDR1 is MNHEY, CDR2 SMNVEV, per germline (reference sequence).